This T cell receptor (beta chain) was profiled in a study of CD8 T cells in Susac syndrome. For the study at large: Sequenced Susac syndrome patients included roughly six with clinically active disease and eight in remission.

General study results and limits: The number of Susac-specific public clones found was 15 to 20 in total CD8+ repertoires and several in CD8+ TEMRA repertoires. Peak Susac CD8+ clonal expansion was seen in TEMRA cells and active patients.

Random hexamers primed reverse transcription of about 0.45 to 1 ug RNA. Via MiXCR, TCRdb re-called the immunoSEQ multiplex PCR reads, giving one row per CDR3 protein. This sample yields 120,000 or so distinct CDR3 sequences, of which 90% to 95% are seen a single time; around 0.2% belongs to the top ten. A remark on this clonotype: Antigen specificity is unknown.

The specimen sequenced was CD8+ T cells from PBMCs. This clonotype was sampled from a human donor with Susac syndrome.

This CDR3 is CASSWTSGRNEQFF. The CDR3 DNA is TGTGCCAGCAGTTGGACTAGCGGGAGGAATGAGCAGTTCTTC. The chain uses TRBV28 and TRBJ2-1, with 14 nucleotides matching TRBD2. This CDR3 contains 14 residues. Unmatched junction bases numbered 0, after V lost 4 bases and J lost 7 bases. Per germline, CDR1 MDHEN and CDR2 SYDVKM. The full variable domain, rest sourced from reference TRBV28 and TRBJ2-1, is DVKVTQSSRYLVKRTGEKVFLECVQDMDHENMFWYRQDPGLGLRLIYFSYDVKMKEKGDIPEGYSVSREKKERFSLILESASTNQTSMYLCASSWTSGRNEQFFGPGTRLTVL.